These 19 T cell receptor beta chains were sequenced from one sample in a study of cytomegalovirus exposure and HLA in healthy donors. PCR was performed using 60 Vbeta and 13 Jbeta primers. Libraries were prepared by immunoSEQ multiplex PCR; TCRdb keeps only in-frame clonotypes and omits some of them. In the table there are about 170,000 clones, approximately 80% of which are singletons. Sequencing was done on a sample of PBMCs. Receptor source: a male donor in good health and CMV-seronegative.

In this sample, this clone turned up once. The chain carries TRBV7-6 and TRBJ2-3; D unclear. Germline V gene sequence: CDR1 SGHVS, CDR2 FNYEAQ. V lost 2 bases, J lost 1 base, and 16 bases lay in between. CDR3 length: 17 residues. CDR3 bases: TGTGCCAGCAGCTTACTTCTCGCAGATTATGGCACAGATACGCAGTATTTT. Its protein is CASSLLLADYGTDTQYF.

This chain connects TRBV4-3 to TRBJ1-2, with 7 nucleotides matching TRBD1. This CDR3 is built from 15 residues. Germline loops: CDR1 LGHNA, CDR2 YSLEER. V dropped 3 bases and J dropped 0; count of bases not matched to a gene: 4. In nucleotides, the CDR3 is TGCGCCAGCAGCCAGGGGGACAGACCTAACTATGGCTACACCTTC. Protein: CASSQGDRPNYGYTF.

The chain couples TRBV18 to TRBJ2-3; D remains ambiguous. The germline V gene has CDR1 KGHSH and CDR2 LQKENI. Trimming removed 1 base from V and 2 bases from J, with 7 bases in between. The CDR3 totals 14 residues. The CDR3 nucleotides read TGTGCCAGCTCACCACGGGCAGCCACAGATACGCAGTATTTT. It yields the protein CASSPRAATDTQYF.

The CDR3 DNA follows: TGTGCCAGCAGCTTAACTCCCGAGGATGGCTACACCTTC. The encoded protein is CASSLTPEDGYTF. The rearrangement joins TRBV7-3 to TRBJ1-2; D is uncertain. Trimming left V 0 bases short and J 6 bases short, with 8 bases between. Germline assignment: CDR1 SGHTA and CDR2 FQGTGA. CDR3 size: 13 residues.

The table lists this clone with a few counts. The J gene is TRBJ2-1, the V gene TRBV7-3, with TRBD2 matching over 11 bases. CDR3 length: 21 amino acids. Losses at the gene ends were 2 bases for V and 0 bases for J; bases not matched to a gene: 15. Looked up from germline, CDR1 is SGHTA and CDR2 is FQGTGA. CDR3 loop: CASSLYPLGLAVLSSYNEQFF. The CDR3 coding sequence is TGTGCCAGCAGCTTATATCCCCTGGGACTAGCGGTATTAAGCTCCTACAATGAGCAGTTCTTC.

The rearrangement joins TRBV7-2 to TRBJ2-7; 10 bases line up with TRBD2. V gave up 5 bases and J gave up 3 bases; unmatched junction bases: 7. The germline gives CDR1 SGHTA, CDR2 FQGNSA. The CDR3 has 15 residues. CDR3: CASSLGGLANYEQYF. DNA of the CDR3: TGTGCCAGCAGCCTGGGGGGACTAGCGAACTACGAGCAGTACTTC.

The chain joins TRBV7-3 to TRBJ2-2, with 8 bases aligning to TRBD1. The junction had 5 bases not matched to a gene; V was cut back by 1 base and J by 1 base. Germline V lookup: CDR1 SGHTA, CDR2 FQGTGA. The CDR3 has 17 amino acids. The CDR3: CASSLSTGTGNTGELFF. The CDR3 bases are TGTGCCAGCAGCTTAAGCACCGGGACAGGGAACACCGGGGAGCTGTTTTTT.

J is TRBJ1-4 and V is TRBV5-1; D is ambiguous. The V gene's germline CDR1 is SGHRS and CDR2 YFSETQ. This CDR3 has 16 residues. Trimming took off 0 bases at V and 6 bases at J, with 15 bases between the two ends. CDR3 loop: CASSLAVSRRDEKLFF. The CDR3 coding sequence is TGCGCCAGCAGCTTGGCCGTATCTCGGCGGGATGAAAAACTGTTTTTT.

The chain employs TRBV29-1 and TRBJ2-3, with a possible D match to TRBD2 (6 bases). V shed 7 bases and J shed 1 base, with 12 bases lying between them. CDR3 size: 13 residues. CDR1 SQVTM and CDR2 ANQGSEA come from the germline V gene. CDR3 loop: CSADPSGTDTQYF. The CDR3 DNA reads TGCAGCGCTGACCCTAGCGGCACAGATACGCAGTATTTT.

This clone was observed a single time. V and J are TRBV7-2 and TRBJ2-5, with 12 nucleotides matching TRBD2. CDR3 length equals 14 residues. After removal of 6 bases from V and 5 bases from J, the junction contained 4 bases not matched to a gene. The germline gives CDR1 SGHTA, CDR2 FQGNSA. Written as DNA, the CDR3 is TGTGCCAGCAGACGCGGACTAGCGGGGGAGACCCAGTACTTC. Translation gives CASRRGLAGETQYF.

This chain links TRBV19 with TRBJ1-1; 9 positions match TRBD1. The CDR3 totals 12 residues. Germline V gene data show CDR1 as LNHDA and CDR2 as SQIVND (reference sequence). The J segment lost 4 bases and the V segment lost 6 bases, leaving 0 bases of the junction unmatched. As DNA, the CDR3 is TGTGCCAGTAGGGGACAGGGCACTGAAGCTTTCTTT. This sequence encodes CASRGQGTEAFF.

The genes are TRBV7-2 and TRBJ2-2; D not resolved. Trimming stripped 3 bases from V and 7 bases from J, with 3 bases between. The CDR3 length is 11 residues. Germline assignment: CDR1 SGHTA and CDR2 FQGNSA. The CDR3 sequence is CASSFNGELFF. The DNA for the CDR3 is TGTGCCAGCAGCTTCAACGGGGAGCTGTTTTTT. The full variable domain, completed using reference TRBV7-2 and TRBJ2-2, is GAGVSQSPSNKVTEKGKDVELRCDPISGHTALYWYRQSLGQGLEFLIYFQGNSAPDKSGLPSDRFSAERTGGSVSTLTIQRTQQEDSAVYLCASSFNGELFFGEGSRLTVL.

V usage is TRBV12-5 and J usage is TRBJ2-3, with 9 positions matching TRBD1. The CDR3 is made up of 16 amino acids. V was pared by 2 bases and J by 4 bases, with 7 bases of the junction left unmatched. Germline V CDR1 and CDR2: LGHNT, FRNRAP. The chain's CDR3 is CASGLNGDRDSDTQYF. The DNA of the CDR3 is TGTGCTAGTGGTTTGAACGGGGACAGGGACTCAGATACGCAGTATTTT.

The V gene is TRBV19, the J gene TRBJ2-1; 7 bases are a match to TRBD2. The germline V gene has CDR1 LNHDA and CDR2 SQIVND (reference sequence). J lost 6 bases, V lost 5 bases, and 7 bases had no gene match. The CDR3 is 14 residues long. The CDR3 region has the DNA TGTGCCAGTAGTGGAGCGACTAGCAGCAATGAGCAGTTCTTC. Protein product: CASSGATSSNEQFF.

CDR3 residues: CASSYGTGDGNTIYF. CDR3 sequence (DNA): TGTGCCAGCAGCTACGGGACAGGGGATGGAAACACCATATATTTT. V gene TRBV7-2 combines with J gene TRBJ1-3; 10 nucleotides agree with TRBD1. V shed 4 bases, J shed 3 bases, and the junction held 3 bases outside the gene matches. This CDR3 comprises 15 residues. The germline CDR1 and CDR2 sequences are SGHTA and FQGNSA.

V and J are TRBV6-5 and TRBJ2-1; D uncertain. The germline CDR1 and CDR2 sequences are MNHEY and SVGAGI. V lost 2 bases to trimming and J lost 6 bases, with 11 bases between them. The CDR3 consists of 14 residues. The CDR3 spells CASSYPDSTNEQFF. The CDR3 DNA sequence: TGTGCCAGCAGTTACCCAGACTCGACCAATGAGCAGTTCTTC.

This chain uses TRBV15 with TRBJ1-5; the D is unclear. There are 12 residues in the CDR3. Trimming shortened V by 1 base and J by 5 bases, and 3 bases separated the two germline ends. CDR1 is LNHNV, CDR2 YYDKDF, per germline (reference sequence). The CDR3 sequence is CATSRADQPQHF. In DNA, the CDR3 is TGTGCCACCAGCAGAGCGGATCAGCCCCAGCATTTT.

This chain uses TRBV5-1 with TRBJ1-1; the match to TRBD1 covers 7 bases. This CDR3 contains 15 residues. The V and J ends lost 4 bases and 1 base, in that order; junction bases with no gene match: 7. CDR1 and CDR2 from the germline V gene are SGHRS and YFSETQ. The CDR3 DNA sequence: TGCGCCAGCAGCATGGGGGGGACAGAGAACACTGAAGCTTTCTTT. This codes for CASSMGGTENTEAFF. Looking up the rest from reference TRBV5-1 and TRBJ1-1 gives the full variable domain: KAGVTQTPRYLIKTRGQQVTLSCSPISGHRSVSWYQQTPGQGLQFLFEYFSETQRNKGNFPGRFSGRQFSNSRSEMNVSTLELGDSALYLCASSMGGTENTEAFFGQGTRLTVV.

The chain couples TRBV5-4 to TRBJ2-3, with 7 bases aligning to TRBD1. CDR3 length: 14 amino acids. V shed 4 bases and J 0 bases; nucleotides not matched to a gene: 2. The germline V gene encodes CDR1 SGHNT and CDR2 YYREEE (reference sequence). The CDR3 DNA reads TGTGCCAGCAGCACGGGACAGAGCACAGATACGCAGTATTTT. It encodes CASSTGQSTDTQYF. Full variable domain (remainder filled in from reference TRBV5-4 and TRBJ2-3): ETGVTQSPTHLIKTRGQQVTLRCSSQSGHNTVSWYQQALGQGPQFIFQYYREEENGRGNFPPRFSGLQFPNYSSELNVNALELDDSALYLCASSTGQSTDTQYFGPGTRLTVL.